A selection of T cell receptor beta chains follows, all from one sample in a study of monozygotic twins with inflammatory bowel disease. TCRdb re-called the 5' RACE reads; one entry per CDR3 protein, DNA not given. The sample includes roughly 160,000 distinct CDR3 sequences. Sequencing was carried out using blood. The receptors stem from a human donor with ulcerative colitis or Crohn's disease, or a healthy co-twin of an affected twin (not recorded which). The CDR3 runs from the conserved cysteine through the conserved F or W.

v_call,j_call,cdr3_aa
TRBV20-1,TRBJ2-1,CSARAGNYNEQFF
TRBV13,TRBJ2-7,CASSLRGSHSYEQYF
TRBV5-1,TRBJ2-5,CASSSRTYQETQYF
TRBV4-3,TRBJ2-7,CASSHQWDSTYEQYF
TRBV7-2,TRBJ2-7,CASSLGTSGTYEQYF
TRBV5-1,TRBJ2-1,CASSSLAGEDNEQFF
TRBV20-1,TRBJ2-1,CSAPTLAANNEQFF
TRBV7-2,TRBJ2-1,CASSSRTGYYNEQFF
TRBV20-1,TRBJ2-3,CSAIRPTDTQYF
TRBV10-3,TRBJ2-1,CAIGTLAGYNEQFF
TRBV20-1,TRBJ1-2,CSASSLGRPNYGYTF
TRBV29-1,TRBJ2-6,CSVEGYRGGANVLTF
TRBV14,TRBJ2-7,CASSQEFGPGDEQYF
TRBV5-1,TRBJ1-5,CASSLDGGNQPQHF
TRBV20-1,TRBJ2-4,CSARTGNKNIQYF
TRBV12-3/TRBV12-4,TRBJ2-7,CASSLAEDSYEQYF
TRBV20-1,TRBJ1-6,CSAKLGVENSPLHF
TRBV11-2,TRBJ2-1,CASTGGSGPYNEQFF
TRBV5-1,TRBJ2-5,CASSLGQTSYQETQYF
TRBV12-3/TRBV12-4,TRBJ2-7,CASRLGTDGSYEQYF
TRBV28,TRBJ2-1,CASSLPRTSGSRNEQFF
TRBV7-8,TRBJ2-2,CAILAGGFKNTGELFF
TRBV18,TRBJ2-3,CASSPPERGGTDTQYF
TRBV5-1,TRBJ2-2,CASSFAGGTDTGELFF
TRBV28,TRBJ2-1,CASSFVSGGAANEQFF
TRBV7-9,TRBJ1-2,CASSLGSYGYTF
TRBV7-9,TRBJ2-7,CASSPGTSGGYEQYF
TRBV12-3/TRBV12-4,TRBJ2-7,CASSYDRDYEQYF
TRBV5-1,TRBJ1-1,CASSERGEDTEAFF
TRBV5-6,TRBJ2-2,CASSLRVSGRWSGTGELFF
TRBV7-8,TRBJ2-2,CASSSPGPDTGELFF
TRBV10-2,TRBJ1-3,CASSDTSSGNTIYF